This TCR beta chain comes out of a study of blood T cells in healthy people across ages. Study-level results: Across the age range, TCR beta diversity per million T cells fell in a roughly linear way.

The use of a sample-barcoded 5' primer and a J-beta primer mix characterized a second PCR of about 7 to 12 cycles. The template-switch adaptor was a 5' adaptor with 12 random nucleotides. It tagged each cDNA molecule. Each CDR3 protein gets one entry after TCRdb re-called the 5' RACE reads with MiXCR. This sample yields about 1.8 million distinct CDR3 sequences, of which just under 50% are seen a single time; over 2% belongs to the top ten. A note on this clonotype: The antigen is unknown.

The CDR3 spans 18 residues. Trimming took off 1 base at V and 0 bases at J, with 19 bases between the two ends. Germline V gene lookup returns CDR1 SGHAT and CDR2 FQNNGV. This sequence joins TRBV11-2 and TRBJ2-7; D possibly corresponds to TRBD1 (5 bases). This TCR was sampled from a woman between 40 and 55 years old in good health. The sample comprised blood. The CDR3 nucleotides are TGTGCCAGCAGCTTAGGGACAAACAGGAATACAATCTCCTACGAGCAGTACTTC. Its protein product is CASSLGTNRNTISYEQYF.